The 2 T cell receptor beta chains below come from one sample, sequenced in a study of early T cells in non-severe SARS-CoV-2 infection. TCRdb redid the calling of the 5' RACE reads with MiXCR, one entry per CDR3 protein. The sample holds more than 90,000 distinct CDR3 sequences, 9.5% to 12% seen once. The sample comprised whole blood. These receptors originate from an adult who was a healthcare worker with PCR-confirmed SARS-CoV-2 infection or an uninfected control (not recorded which).

The V gene is TRBV28, the J gene TRBJ1-3, with D possibly TRBD1 on 6 matching bases. This CDR3 is 16 amino acids long. Germline values: CDR1 MDHEN, CDR2 SYDVKM. V was trimmed by 6 bases and J by 4 bases, leaving 19 bases between them. The CDR3 here is CASSLRTGTLGNTIYF. CDR3 in DNA: TGTGCCAGCAGCCTGAGGACCGGGACACTCGGAAACACCATATATTTT.

This clonotype was found many times. The chain uses TRBV18 and TRBJ1-1; 7 bases match TRBD1. The trim removed 8 bases at V and 0 bases at J, leaving 6 bases unmatched. The CDR3 length is 14 residues. Germline V gives CDR1 KGHSH, CDR2 LQKENI. The CDR3 DNA is TGTGCCAGCCACAAAGGGGGCATGAACACTGAAGCTTTCTTT. Translation gives CASHKGGMNTEAFF.